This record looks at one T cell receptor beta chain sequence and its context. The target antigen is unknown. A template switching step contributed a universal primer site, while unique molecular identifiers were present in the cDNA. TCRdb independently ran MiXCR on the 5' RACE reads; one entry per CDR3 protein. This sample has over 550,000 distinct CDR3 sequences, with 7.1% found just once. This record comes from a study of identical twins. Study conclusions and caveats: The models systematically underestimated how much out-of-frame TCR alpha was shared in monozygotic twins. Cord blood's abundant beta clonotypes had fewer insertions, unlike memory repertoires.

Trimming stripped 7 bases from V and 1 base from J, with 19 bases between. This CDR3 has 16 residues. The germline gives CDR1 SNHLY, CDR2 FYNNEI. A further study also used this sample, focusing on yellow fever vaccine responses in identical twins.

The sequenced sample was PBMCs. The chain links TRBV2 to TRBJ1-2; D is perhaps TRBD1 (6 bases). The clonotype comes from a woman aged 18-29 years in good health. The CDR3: CASTETGTLRNYGYTF. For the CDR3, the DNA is TGTGCCAGCACAGAGACGGGGACACTCCGTAACTATGGCTACACCTTC.